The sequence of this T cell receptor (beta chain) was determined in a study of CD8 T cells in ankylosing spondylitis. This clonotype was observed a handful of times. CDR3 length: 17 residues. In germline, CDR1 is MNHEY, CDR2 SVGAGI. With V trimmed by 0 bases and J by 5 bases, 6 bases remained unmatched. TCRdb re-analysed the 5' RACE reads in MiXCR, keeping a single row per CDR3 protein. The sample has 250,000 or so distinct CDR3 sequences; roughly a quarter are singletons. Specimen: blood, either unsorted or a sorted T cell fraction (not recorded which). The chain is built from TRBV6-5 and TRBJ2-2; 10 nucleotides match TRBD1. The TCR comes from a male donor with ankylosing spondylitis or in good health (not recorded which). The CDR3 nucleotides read TGTGCCAGCAGTTACTCCGGGACAGGGGTAGATACCGGGGAGCTGTTTTTT. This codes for CASSYSGTGVDTGELFF.